This is a list of T cell receptor beta chains from one sample in a study of shared clonotypes between healthy human individuals. Sequenced by immunoSEQ multiplex PCR; TCRdb stores in-frame clones only, minus some. Among 1.5 million to 2.5 million clones listed, about 95% were seen once. Sequenced sample: naive CD8+ T cells sorted from blood. All receptors derive from a man aged 18 to 29 in good health. Each CDR3 is given with its conserved first and last residue. D genes are given only for firm matches. Size tells how often a clone was seen (once, few, many) or the class of an expanded clone, and some rows leave it out.

TRBV10-3	TRBD2	-	TRBJ2-5	TGTGCCACCAGGACTAGCGGGGGCAAAGAGACCCAGTACTTC	CATRTSGGKETQYF
TRBV27	-	once	TRBJ2-4	TGTGCCAGCAGTCCGGTCACCACATTAGCCAAAAACATTCAGTACTTC	CASSPVTTLAKNIQYF
TRBV12-5	-	-	TRBJ1-1	TGTGCTAGTGCTTCCCTTGAGCGGGGCACTGAAGCTTTCTTT	CASASLERGTEAFF
TRBV2	-	-	TRBJ2-7	TGTGCCAGCAGGGACCGCGGGGTCTACGAGCAGTACTTC	CASRDRGVYEQYF
TRBV4-1	TRBD1	-	TRBJ1-4	TGCGCCAGCAGCCAAGCCGCAGGGGGAAAACTGTTTTTT	CASSQAAGGKLFF
TRBV4-1	-	-	TRBJ2-7	TGCGCCAGCAGCCAAGAAAATGACGACGAGCAGTACTTC	CASSQENDDEQYF
TRBV7-2	TRBD1	-	TRBJ2-7	TGTGCCAGCAGCTTAGGACAGGGGTATTCCTACGAGCAGTACTTC	CASSLGQGYSYEQYF
TRBV6-5	TRBD2	once	TRBJ2-3	TGTGCCAGCAGCCTAGCGGGGGGCTGGGATACGCAGTATTTT	CASSLAGGWDTQYF
TRBV30	-	few	TRBJ1-1	TGTGCCTGGAGTGTACTAGGGGATACTGAAGCTTTCTTT	CAWSVLGDTEAFF
TRBV5-4	TRBD1	-	TRBJ1-1	TGTGCCAGCAGCCGAAGACAGGGTGTTGAAGCTTTCTTT	CASSRRQGVEAFF
TRBV14	TRBD1	once	TRBJ2-7	TGTGCCAGCAGCCGAGGGGGCCTAAACGAGCAGTACTTC	CASSRGGLNEQYF
TRBV10-1	TRBD1	-	TRBJ1-3	TGCGCCAGCAGCTACAGGGGTGGGATGGGAGGAAACACCATATATTTT	CASSYRGGMGGNTIYF
TRBV6-1	-	-	TRBJ1-1	TGTGCCAGCAGTGAGCTGCCAGGGGTGAACACTGAAGCTTTCTTT	CASSELPGVNTEAFF
TRBV7-2	-	-	TRBJ2-3	TGTGCCAGCAGCGCCAACAGGGCATCTTACACAGATACGCAGTATTTT	CASSANRASYTDTQYF
TRBV7-9	-	-	TRBJ1-1	TGTGCCAGCAGCTTAGGGGGGCGGCAGATGAACACTGAAGCTTTCTTT	CASSLGGRQMNTEAFF
TRBV6-5	-	-	TRBJ1-2	TGTGCCAGCAGTCCCGGGGAGGGAATAAATGGCTACACCTTC	CASSPGEGINGYTF
TRBV5-6	-	once	TRBJ2-7	TGTGCCAGCAGCTGGGGGACGGCCTTCTACGAGCAGTACTTC	CASSWGTAFYEQYF
TRBV7-9	-	few	TRBJ2-7	TGTGCCAGCAGCTCACAGGTCTACGAGCAGTACTTC	CASSSQVYEQYF
TRBV5-4	-	-	TRBJ1-1	TGTGCCAGCAGCATCGGGACAGAAGCTTTCTTT	CASSIGTEAFF
TRBV13	TRBD1	-	TRBJ2-1	TGTGCCAGCAGCTTAAAGGGACAGGGATACAATGAGCAGTTCTTC	CASSLKGQGYNEQFF
TRBV12-5	-	-	TRBJ1-1	TGTGCTAGTGCCCGGGGAGGGGTCCCCGGCGGTGAAGCTTTCTTT	CASARGGVPGGEAFF
TRBV10-2	TRBD2	-	TRBJ2-3	TGCGCCAGCAGTGTCCTCGGGGGGACCGCAGATACGCAGTATTTT	CASSVLGGTADTQYF
TRBV27	-	-	TRBJ1-2	TGTGCCAGCAGTTTATACCCAGGGGCCGACTATGGCTACACCTTC	CASSLYPGADYGYTF
TRBV7-9	TRBD1	-	TRBJ2-7	TGTGCCAGCAGCTTAGGGGGACAGGCCTACGAGCAGTACTTC	CASSLGGQAYEQYF
TRBV16	TRBD1	-	TRBJ2-7	TGTGCCAGCAGCACTCGGACAGGGAGATCAGGCGAGCAGTACTTC	CASSTRTGRSGEQYF
TRBV15	-	-	TRBJ2-7	TGTGCCACCAGCAGAGTGGTTGCCTCCTACGAGCAGTACTTC	CATSRVVASYEQYF
TRBV5-4	-	-	TRBJ2-7	TGTGCCAGCAGCCTGGATTCCGGGACAGCGGGCGAGCAGTACTTC	CASSLDSGTAGEQYF
TRBV5-1	-	-	TRBJ1-2	TGCGCCAGCAGCTTGTTTCAGAACTTCATAGCAGTGGAGCGTGGCTACACCTTC	CASSLFQNFIAVERGYTF
TRBV6-1	TRBD2	-	TRBJ2-4	TGTGCCAGCAGTGCCGGGCAGGGAGGGGCCAAAAACATTCAGTACTTC	CASSAGQGGAKNIQYF
TRBV6-7	TRBD1	-	TRBJ2-7	TGTGCCAGCAGTCCCGGTCAGGGGGACAGGGGGCTCTCTCACGAGCAGTACTTC	CASSPGQGDRGLSHEQYF
TRBV2	TRBD1	once	TRBJ1-4	TGTGCCAGCAGTGAAGAGGGGACAGCAACTAATGAAAAACTGTTTTTT	CASSEEGTATNEKLFF
TRBV6-5	TRBD2	-	TRBJ2-1	TGTGCCAGCAGTTCCGGGGGGAATGAGCAGTTCTTC	CASSSGGNEQFF
TRBV2	-	-	TRBJ2-3	TGTGCCAGCGAGGCGGTCACAGATACGCAGTATTTT	CASEAVTDTQYF
TRBV9	-	once	TRBJ2-3	TGTGCCAGCAGCGCGCTTGACAGAGTCACCACAGATACGCAGTATTTT	CASSALDRVTTDTQYF
TRBV7-2	TRBD1	-	TRBJ1-1	TGTGCCAGCGGGGAACAGGGGGCCTGGGAAGCTTTCTTT	CASGEQGAWEAFF
TRBV27	-	-	TRBJ1-5	TGTGCCAGCAGTTTCTCCGGGTCCCATACGCCCCAGCATTTT	CASSFSGSHTPQHF
TRBV5-8	-	-	TRBJ2-7	TGTGCCAGCAGCTTGTCGGAAAAAGCCTACGAGCAGTACTTC	CASSLSEKAYEQYF
TRBV7-9	-	-	TRBJ2-1	TGTGCCAGCAGCCCTGACCTGCTACTACAGTTCTTC	CASSPDLLLQFF
TRBV13	-	-	TRBJ1-2	TGTGCCAGCAGCAGACGTCGCGGGCAGGGGACTATGTATGGCTACACCTTC	CASSRRRGQGTMYGYTF
TRBV7-6	TRBD2	-	TRBJ2-7	TGTGCCAGCAGCCTCGGCCAGGGACTAGCCTACGAGCAGTACTTC	CASSLGQGLAYEQYF
TRBV7-6	TRBD2	-	TRBJ2-3	TGTGCCAGCAGCTTAGAGGCTAGCGGGGGGATCACAGATACGCAGTATTTT	CASSLEASGGITDTQYF
TRBV6-1	-	-	TRBJ1-1	TGTGCCAGCAGTGATACTGTGAGATATAACACTGAAGCTTTCTTT	CASSDTVRYNTEAFF